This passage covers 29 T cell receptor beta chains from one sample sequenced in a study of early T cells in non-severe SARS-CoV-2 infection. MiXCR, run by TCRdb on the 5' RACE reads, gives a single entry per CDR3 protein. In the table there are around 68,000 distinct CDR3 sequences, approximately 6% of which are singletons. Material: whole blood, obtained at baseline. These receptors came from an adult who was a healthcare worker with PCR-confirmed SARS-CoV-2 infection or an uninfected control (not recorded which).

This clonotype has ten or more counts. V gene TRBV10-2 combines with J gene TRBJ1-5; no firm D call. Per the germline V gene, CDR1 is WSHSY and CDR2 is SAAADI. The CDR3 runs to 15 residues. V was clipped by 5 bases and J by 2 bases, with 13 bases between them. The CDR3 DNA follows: TGCGCCAGCAGTCGGGAGATTACAGGCAATCAGCCCCAGCATTTT. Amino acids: CASSREITGNQPQHF.

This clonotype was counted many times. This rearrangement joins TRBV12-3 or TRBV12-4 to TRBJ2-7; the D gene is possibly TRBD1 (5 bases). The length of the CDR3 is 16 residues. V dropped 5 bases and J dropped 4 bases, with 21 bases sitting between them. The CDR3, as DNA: TGTGCCAGCAGTCCAATCAGGGCCCCTCTCCCTTACGAGCAGTACTTC. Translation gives CASSPIRAPLPYEQYF.

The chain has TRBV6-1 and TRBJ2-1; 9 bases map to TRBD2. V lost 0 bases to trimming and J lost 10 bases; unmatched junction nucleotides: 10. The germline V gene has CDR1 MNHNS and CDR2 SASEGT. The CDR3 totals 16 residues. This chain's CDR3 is CASSEAPLAGGTEQFF. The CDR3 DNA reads TGTGCCAGCAGTGAAGCCCCACTAGCGGGTGGAACCGAGCAGTTCTTC.

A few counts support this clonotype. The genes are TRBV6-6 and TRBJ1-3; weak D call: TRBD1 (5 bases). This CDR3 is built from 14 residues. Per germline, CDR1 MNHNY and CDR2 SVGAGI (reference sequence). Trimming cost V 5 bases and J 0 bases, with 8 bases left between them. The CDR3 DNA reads TGTGCCAGCAGTCCCGGGGGCTCTGGAAACACCATATATTTT. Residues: CASSPGGSGNTIYF.

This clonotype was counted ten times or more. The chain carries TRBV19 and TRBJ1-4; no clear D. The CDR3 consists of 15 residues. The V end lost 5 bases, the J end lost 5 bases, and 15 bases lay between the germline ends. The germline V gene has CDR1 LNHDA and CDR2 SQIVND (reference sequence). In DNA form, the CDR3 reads TGTGCCAGTAGTTCCCAGAGGGCCGGGAATGAAAAACTGTTTTTT. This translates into CASSSQRAGNEKLFF.

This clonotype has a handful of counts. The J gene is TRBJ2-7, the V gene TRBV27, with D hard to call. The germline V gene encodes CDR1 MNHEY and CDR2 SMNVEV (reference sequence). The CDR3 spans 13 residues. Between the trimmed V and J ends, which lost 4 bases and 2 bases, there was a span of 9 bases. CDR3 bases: TGTGCCAGCAGTTCCCAGGTCGCCTACGAGCAGTACTTC. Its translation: CASSSQVAYEQYF.

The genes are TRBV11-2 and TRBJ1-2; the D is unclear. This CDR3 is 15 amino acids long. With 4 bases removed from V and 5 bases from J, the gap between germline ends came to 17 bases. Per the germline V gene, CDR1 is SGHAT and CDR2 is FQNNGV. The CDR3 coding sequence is TGTGCCAGCAGCTCCGCATCCGGCGGAATTTATGGCTACACCTTC. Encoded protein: CASSSASGGIYGYTF.

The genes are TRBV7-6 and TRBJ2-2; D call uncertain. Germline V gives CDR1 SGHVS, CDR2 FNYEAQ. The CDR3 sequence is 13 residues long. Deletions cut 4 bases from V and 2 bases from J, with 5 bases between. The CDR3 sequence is CASSSLNTGELFF. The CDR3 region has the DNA TGTGCCAGCAGCTCGCTCAACACCGGGGAGCTGTTTTTT.

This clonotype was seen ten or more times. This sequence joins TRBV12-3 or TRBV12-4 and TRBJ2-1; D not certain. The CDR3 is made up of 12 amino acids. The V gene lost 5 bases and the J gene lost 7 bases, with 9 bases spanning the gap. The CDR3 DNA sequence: TGTGCCAGCAGTCTGGCCCCGAATGAGCAGTTCTTC. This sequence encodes CASSLAPNEQFF.

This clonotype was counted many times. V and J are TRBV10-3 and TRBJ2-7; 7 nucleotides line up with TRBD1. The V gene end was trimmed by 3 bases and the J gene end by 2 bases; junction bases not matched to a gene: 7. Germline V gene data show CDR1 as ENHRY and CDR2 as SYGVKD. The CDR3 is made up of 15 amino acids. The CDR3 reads CAISDSDRRPYEQYF. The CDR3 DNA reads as TGTGCCATCAGTGACTCGGACAGGCGTCCCTACGAGCAGTACTTC.

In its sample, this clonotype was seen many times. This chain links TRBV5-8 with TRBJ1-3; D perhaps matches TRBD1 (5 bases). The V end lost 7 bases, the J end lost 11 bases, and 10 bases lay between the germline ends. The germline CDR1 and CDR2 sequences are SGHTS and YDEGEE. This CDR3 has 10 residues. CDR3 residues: CASGRVAIYF. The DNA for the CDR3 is TGTGCCAGCGGCAGGGTGGCCATATATTTT.

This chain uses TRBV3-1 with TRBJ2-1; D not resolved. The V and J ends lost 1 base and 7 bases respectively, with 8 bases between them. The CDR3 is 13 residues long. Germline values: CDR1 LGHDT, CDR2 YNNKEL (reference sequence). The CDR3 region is CASSQVSPNEQFF. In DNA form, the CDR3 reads TGTGCCAGCAGCCAAGTTTCCCCTAATGAGCAGTTCTTC.

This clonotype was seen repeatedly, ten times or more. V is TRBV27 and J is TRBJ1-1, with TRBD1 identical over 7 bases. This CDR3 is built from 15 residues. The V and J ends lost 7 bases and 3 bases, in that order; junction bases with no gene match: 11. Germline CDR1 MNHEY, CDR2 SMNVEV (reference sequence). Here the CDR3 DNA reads TGTGCCAGCAACATACAGGGGAGGGGGGACACTGAAGCTTTCTTT. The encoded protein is CASNIQGRGDTEAFF.

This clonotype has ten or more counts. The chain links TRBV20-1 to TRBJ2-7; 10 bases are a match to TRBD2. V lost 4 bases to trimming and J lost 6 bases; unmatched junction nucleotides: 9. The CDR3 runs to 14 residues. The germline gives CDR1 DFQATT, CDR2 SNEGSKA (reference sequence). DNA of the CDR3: TGCAGTGCTATCATTCTAGCGGGAGTGGGCGAGCAGTACTTC. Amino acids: CSAIILAGVGEQYF.

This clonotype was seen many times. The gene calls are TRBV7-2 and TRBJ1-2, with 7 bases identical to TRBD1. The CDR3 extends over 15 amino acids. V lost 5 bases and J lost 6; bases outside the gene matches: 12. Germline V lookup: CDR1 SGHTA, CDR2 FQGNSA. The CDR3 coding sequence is TGTGCCAGCAGCACCGATTTCCAGGGGGTGAATGGCTACACCTTC. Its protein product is CASSTDFQGVNGYTF.

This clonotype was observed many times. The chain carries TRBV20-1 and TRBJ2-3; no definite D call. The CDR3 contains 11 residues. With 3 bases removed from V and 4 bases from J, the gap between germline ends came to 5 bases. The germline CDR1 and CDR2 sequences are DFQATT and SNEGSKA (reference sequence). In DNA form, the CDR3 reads TGCAGTGCTAGGAGGTCAGATACGCAGTATTTT. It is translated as CSARRSDTQYF.

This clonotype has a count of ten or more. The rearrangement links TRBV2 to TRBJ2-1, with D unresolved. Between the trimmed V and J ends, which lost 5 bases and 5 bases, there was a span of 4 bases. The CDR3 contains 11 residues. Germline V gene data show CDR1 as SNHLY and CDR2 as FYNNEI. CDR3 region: CASSPDNEQFF. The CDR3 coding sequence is TGTGCCAGCAGTCCTGACAATGAGCAGTTCTTC.

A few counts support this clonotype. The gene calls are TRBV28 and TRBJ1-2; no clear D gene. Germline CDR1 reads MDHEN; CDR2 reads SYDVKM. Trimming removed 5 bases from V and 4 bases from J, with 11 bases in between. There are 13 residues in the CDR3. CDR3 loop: CASSGGGFYGYTF. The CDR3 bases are TGTGCCAGCAGTGGAGGCGGCTTCTATGGCTACACCTTC.

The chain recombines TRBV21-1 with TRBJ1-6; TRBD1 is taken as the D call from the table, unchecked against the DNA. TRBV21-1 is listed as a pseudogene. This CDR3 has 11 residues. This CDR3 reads CASTPGQLLHF. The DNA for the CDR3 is TGTGCCAGCACCCCGGGACAACTCCTCCACTTT.

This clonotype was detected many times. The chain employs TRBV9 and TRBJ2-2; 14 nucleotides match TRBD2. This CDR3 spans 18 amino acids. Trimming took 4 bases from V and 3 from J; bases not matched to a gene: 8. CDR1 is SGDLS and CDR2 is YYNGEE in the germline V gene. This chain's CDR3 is CASSPRLAGGPDTGELFF. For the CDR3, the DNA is TGTGCCAGCAGCCCCCGACTAGCGGGAGGGCCGGACACCGGGGAGCTGTTTTTT.

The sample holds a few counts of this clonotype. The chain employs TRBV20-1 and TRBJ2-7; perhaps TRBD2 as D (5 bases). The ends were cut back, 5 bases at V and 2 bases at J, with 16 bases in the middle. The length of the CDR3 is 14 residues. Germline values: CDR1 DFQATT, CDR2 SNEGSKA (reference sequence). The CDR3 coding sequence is TGCAGTGCTTCGCTAGCCGGTTTTACCTACGAGCAGTACTTC. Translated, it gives CSASLAGFTYEQYF.

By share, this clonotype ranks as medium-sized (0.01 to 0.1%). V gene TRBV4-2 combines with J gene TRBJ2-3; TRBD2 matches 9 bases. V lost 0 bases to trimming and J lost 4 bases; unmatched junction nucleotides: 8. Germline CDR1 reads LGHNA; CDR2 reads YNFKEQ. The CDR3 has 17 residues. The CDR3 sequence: CASSQDEAGGWSDTQYF. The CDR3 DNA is TGTGCCAGCAGCCAAGACGAAGCGGGAGGTTGGTCAGATACGCAGTATTTT.

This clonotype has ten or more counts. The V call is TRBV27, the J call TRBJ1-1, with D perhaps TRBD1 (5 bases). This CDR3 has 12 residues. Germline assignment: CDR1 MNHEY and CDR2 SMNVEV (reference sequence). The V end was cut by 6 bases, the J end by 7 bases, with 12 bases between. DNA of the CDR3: TGTGCCAGCAGAACCTTAACAGGTGAAGCTTTCTTT. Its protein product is CASRTLTGEAFF.

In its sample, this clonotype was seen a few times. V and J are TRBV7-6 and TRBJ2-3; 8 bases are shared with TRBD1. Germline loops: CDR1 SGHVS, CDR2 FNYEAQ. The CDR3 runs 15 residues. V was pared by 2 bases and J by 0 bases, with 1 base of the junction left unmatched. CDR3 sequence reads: CASSLRTGSTDTQYF. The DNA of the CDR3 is TGTGCCAGCAGCTTAAGGACAGGGAGCACAGATACGCAGTATTTT.

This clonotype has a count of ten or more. CDR3 bases: TGTGCCAGCAGTTTATCGGCGGGAGGGCCCTCCGCAGATACGCAGTATTTT. It translates to CASSLSAGGPSADTQYF. The V gene is TRBV28, the J gene TRBJ2-3, with TRBD2 matching over 9 bases. Germline loops: CDR1 MDHEN, CDR2 SYDVKM. The V and J ends lost 1 base and 4 bases, in that order; junction bases with no gene match: 9. The CDR3 covers 17 residues. The whole variable domain, filled in from reference TRBV28 and TRBJ2-3, reads DVKVTQSSRYLVKRTGEKVFLECVQDMDHENMFWYRQDPGLGLRLIYFSYDVKMKEKGDIPEGYSVSREKKERFSLILESASTNQTSMYLCASSLSAGGPSADTQYFGPGTRLTVL.

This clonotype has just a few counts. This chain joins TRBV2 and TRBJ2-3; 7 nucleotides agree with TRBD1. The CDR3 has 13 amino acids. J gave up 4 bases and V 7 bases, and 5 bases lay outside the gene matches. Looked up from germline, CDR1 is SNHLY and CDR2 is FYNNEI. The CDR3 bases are TGTGCCAGCACGACAGGGCACCCAGATACGCAGTATTTT. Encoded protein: CASTTGHPDTQYF.

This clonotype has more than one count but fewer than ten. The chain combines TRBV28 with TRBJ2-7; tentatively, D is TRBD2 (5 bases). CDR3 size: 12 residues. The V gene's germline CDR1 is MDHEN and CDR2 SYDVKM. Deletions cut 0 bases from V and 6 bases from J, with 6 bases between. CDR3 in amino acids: CASSLWRAEQYF. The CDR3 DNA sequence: TGTGCCAGCAGTTTATGGAGGGCCGAGCAGTACTTC. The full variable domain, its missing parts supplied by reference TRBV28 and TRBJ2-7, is DVKVTQSSRYLVKRTGEKVFLECVQDMDHENMFWYRQDPGLGLRLIYFSYDVKMKEKGDIPEGYSVSREKKERFSLILESASTNQTSMYLCASSLWRAEQYFGPGTRLTVT.

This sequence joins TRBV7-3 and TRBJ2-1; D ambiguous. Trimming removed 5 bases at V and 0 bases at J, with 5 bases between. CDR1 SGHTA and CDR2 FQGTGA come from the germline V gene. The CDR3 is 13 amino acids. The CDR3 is CASSPRSYNEQFF. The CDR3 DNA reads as TGTGCCAGCAGCCCCCGCTCCTACAATGAGCAGTTCTTC.

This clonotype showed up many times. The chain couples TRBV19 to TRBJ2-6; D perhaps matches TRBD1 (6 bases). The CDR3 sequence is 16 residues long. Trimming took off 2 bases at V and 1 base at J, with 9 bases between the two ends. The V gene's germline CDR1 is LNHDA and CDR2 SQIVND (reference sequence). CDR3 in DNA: TGTGCCAGTAGTATAACTACAGGGTCTGGGGCCAACGTCCTGACTTTC. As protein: CASSITTGSGANVLTF.